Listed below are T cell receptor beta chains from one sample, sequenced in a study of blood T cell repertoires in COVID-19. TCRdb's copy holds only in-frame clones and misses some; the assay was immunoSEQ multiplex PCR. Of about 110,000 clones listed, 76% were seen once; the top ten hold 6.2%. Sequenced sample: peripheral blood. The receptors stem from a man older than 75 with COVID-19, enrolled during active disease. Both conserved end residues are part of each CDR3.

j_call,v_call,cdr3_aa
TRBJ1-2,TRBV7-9,CASSLNRGDYGYTF
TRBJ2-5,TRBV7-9,CASRIGRESETQYF
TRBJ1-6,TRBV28,CASSSQTGVGSPLHF
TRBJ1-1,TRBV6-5,CATAPGGYTEAFF
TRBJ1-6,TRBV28,CASRPGTYNSPLHF
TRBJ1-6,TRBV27,CASSLSRAGTGNNSPLHF
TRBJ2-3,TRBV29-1,CSVEGGGIGMNTDTQYF
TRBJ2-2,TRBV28,CASGRGGPNTGELFF
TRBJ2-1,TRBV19,CASSRRGQGGYNEQFF
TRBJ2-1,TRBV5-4,CASSSGLAANNEQFF
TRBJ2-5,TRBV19,CASSIIGAVGGETQYF
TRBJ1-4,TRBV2,CATRRGGPGEKLFF
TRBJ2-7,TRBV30,CAWKSAYEQYF
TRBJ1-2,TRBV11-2,CASSSSGNYGYTF
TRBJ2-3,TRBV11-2,CASSDRPGTGGDTQYF
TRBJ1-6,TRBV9,CASSPRQGSPLHF
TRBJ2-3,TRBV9,CASSVEASRTDTQYF
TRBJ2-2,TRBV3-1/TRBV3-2,CASSQDPSILTSGDTGELFF
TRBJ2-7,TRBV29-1,CSVLGTSETYEQYF
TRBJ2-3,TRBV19,CASKIGLAVGDTQYF
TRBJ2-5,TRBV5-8,CASSLTGLETQYF
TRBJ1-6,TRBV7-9,CASIDMAGAYNSPLHF
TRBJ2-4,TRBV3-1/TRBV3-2,CASSPHQERLVKYF
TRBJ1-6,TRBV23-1,CARARGTGVWSPLHF
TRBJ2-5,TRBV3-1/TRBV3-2,CASSRSGSGETQYF
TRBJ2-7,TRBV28,CASSGPWQGSYEQYF
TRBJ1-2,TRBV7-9,CASSLMSGQEGGYTF
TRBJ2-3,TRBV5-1,CASSLPSLSNADTQYF
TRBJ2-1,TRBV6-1,CASSEQGLANNEQFF
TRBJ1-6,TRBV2,CASSYRTYNSPLHF
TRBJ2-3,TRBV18,CASSPPGMSTDTQYF
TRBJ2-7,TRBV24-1,CATSDGTSYEQYF
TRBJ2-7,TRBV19,CASRHDSGTGDSEQYF
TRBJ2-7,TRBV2,CASSEGAGQRQYF
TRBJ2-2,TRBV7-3,CASSAIAGVIDTGELFF
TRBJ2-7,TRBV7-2,CASSLVRGNGYEQYF
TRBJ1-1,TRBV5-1,CASSLTFLGQVEAFF
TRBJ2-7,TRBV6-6,CASIQGGGYEQYF
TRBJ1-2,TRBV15,CATSRDTRGRGFYTF
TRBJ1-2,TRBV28,CASSFEVLRGRGYTF
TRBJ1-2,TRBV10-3,CAISGGGGDLDGYTF
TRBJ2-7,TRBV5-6,CASSLREAPNEQYF
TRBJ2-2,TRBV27,CASSRFRYSGTSTGELFF
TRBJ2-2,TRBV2,CASSDDRANTGELFF
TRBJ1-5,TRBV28,CASSLTGLGNQPQHF